This is a list of T cell receptor beta chains from one sample in a study of T cell responses to AZD1222 COVID-19 vaccine. Assay: immunoSEQ multiplex PCR; the TCRdb copy retains only in-frame clones and omits some. The sample yields some 200,000 clones, around nine tenths seen once. This specimen consisted of peripheral blood, obtained 28 days after the second AZD1222 dose. The origin of the receptors is an adult who received the AZD1222 COVID-19 vaccine. Both conserved end residues are part of each CDR3. The D gene is left open where the match is weak. Some rows mark clone size as missing; the rest say once, few, many or name a class of expanded clone.

TRBV18	14	TRBJ1-5	NA	NA	CASSSYREDQPQHF	TGTGCCAGCTCATCGTACAGGGAGGATCAGCCCCAGCATTTT
TRBV19	11	TRBJ2-1	NA	NA	CASRVTDEQFF	TGTGCCAGTAGAGTTACGGATGAGCAGTTCTTC
TRBV18	13	TRBJ2-2	NA	NA	CASSPSDTGELFF	TGTGCCAGCTCACCCTCTGACACCGGGGAGCTGTTTTTT
TRBV28	14	TRBJ2-7	NA	NA	CASSFGGASYEQYF	TGTGCCAGCAGTTTTGGAGGGGCCTCCTACGAGCAGTACTTC
TRBV5-8	15	TRBJ1-5	NA	NA	CASSLGQRGDQPQHF	TGTGCCAGCAGCTTGGGGCAGAGGGGGGATCAGCCCCAGCATTTT
TRBV6-5	12	TRBJ2-3	once	NA	CASSSSTDTQYF	TGTGCCAGCAGTTCCAGCACAGATACGCAGTATTTT
TRBV28	15	TRBJ2-1	NA	TRBD2	CASSPGVAGVNEQFF	TGTGCCAGCAGTCCGGGAGTAGCGGGAGTTAATGAGCAGTTCTTC
TRBV6-4	14	TRBJ2-2	NA	NA	CASSDSGDTGELFF	TGTGCCAGCAGTGACTCGGGGGACACCGGGGAGCTGTTTTTT
TRBV2	15	TRBJ2-1	NA	NA	CASSSGLGTYNEQFF	TGTGCCAGCAGTTCGGGACTCGGAACCTACAATGAGCAGTTCTTC
TRBV3-1/TRBV3-2	15	TRBJ2-5	once	NA	CASSQDTDRQETQYF	TGTGCCAGCAGCCAAGATACAGACAGGCAAGAGACCCAGTACTTC
TRBV15	19	TRBJ2-6	NA	NA	CATSRDMGRPPDEANVLTF	TGTGCCACCAGCAGAGATATGGGCAGGCCGCCGGATGAGGCCAACGTCCTGACTTTC
TRBV10-3	13	TRBJ2-7	NA	TRBD1	CAISEMDRYEQYF	TGTGCCATCAGTGAGATGGACAGGTACGAGCAGTACTTC
TRBV6-5	15	TRBJ2-2	NA	TRBD1	CASSYLGQGTGELFF	TGTGCCAGCAGTTATCTCGGACAGGGCACCGGGGAGCTGTTTTTT
TRBV28	15	TRBJ2-1	NA	NA	CASSCRYCSYNEQFF	TGTGCCAGCAGTTGCCGGTATTGCTCCTACAATGAGCAGTTCTTC
TRBV7-2	16	TRBJ1-2	NA	TRBD1	CASSDIPTTGGHGYTF	TGTGCCAGCAGCGACATTCCGACTACAGGGGGCCATGGCTACACCTTC
TRBV27	15	TRBJ1-5	once	NA	CASSLYPPGDQPQHF	TGTGCCAGCAGTTTATACCCTCCGGGGGATCAGCCCCAGCATTTT
TRBV7-9	13	TRBJ1-4	NA	NA	CASSPGGREKLFF	TGTGCCAGCAGCCCGGGGGGCAGGGAAAAACTGTTTTTT
TRBV13	15	TRBJ2-2	NA	TRBD2	CASQGLAGGTGELFF	TGTGCCAGCCAAGGACTAGCGGGAGGTACCGGGGAGCTGTTTTTT
TRBV9	16	TRBJ2-3	NA	TRBD2	CASSIKAGGVTDTQYF	TGTGCCAGCAGCATAAAGGCGGGAGGGGTCACAGATACGCAGTATTTT
TRBV28	15	TRBJ1-4	NA	NA	CASSSAGPGNEKLFF	TGTGCCAGCAGTTCCGCCGGGCCGGGAAATGAAAAACTGTTTTTT
TRBV5-1	18	TRBJ1-5	NA	TRBD1	CASSLGTGGGHWNQPQHF	TGCGCCAGCAGCTTGGGGACAGGGGGAGGTCATTGGAATCAGCCCCAGCATTTT
TRBV3-1/TRBV3-2	13	TRBJ2-1	few	NA	CASSYGTDNEQFF	TGTGCCAGCAGCTACGGGACTGACAATGAGCAGTTCTTC
TRBV11-3	16	TRBJ2-1	NA	TRBD2	CASSKGLAGERNEQFF	TGTGCCAGCAGCAAGGGACTAGCGGGAGAAAGGAATGAGCAGTTCTTC
TRBV27	14	TRBJ1-5	NA	TRBD1	CASSPWTGRQPQHF	TGTGCCAGCAGTCCCTGGACAGGGCGTCAGCCCCAGCATTTT
TRBV6-2/TRBV6-3	16	TRBJ2-5	NA	TRBD2	CASSPTSGGYQETQYF	TGTGCCAGCAGCCCGACTAGCGGGGGGTACCAAGAGACCCAGTACTTC
TRBV6-2/TRBV6-3	16	TRBJ2-1	NA	TRBD2	CASSATWASGDNEQFF	TGTGCCAGCAGTGCAACTTGGGCTAGCGGGGACAATGAGCAGTTCTTC
TRBV7-2	16	TRBJ2-1	once	TRBD2	CASSFTSSGSWNEQFF	TGTGCCAGCAGCTTCACCTCTAGCGGGAGCTGGAATGAGCAGTTCTTC
TRBV9	13	TRBJ2-2	NA	TRBD2	CASGTSNTGELFF	TGTGCCAGTGGGACTAGCAACACCGGGGAGCTGTTTTTT
TRBV15	13	TRBJ2-2	NA	NA	CATSRDNTGELFF	TGTGCCACCAGCAGAGATAACACCGGGGAGCTGTTTTTT
TRBV6-5	15	TRBJ2-7	NA	NA	CASSRALDGNYEQYF	TGTGCCAGCAGCCGAGCACTCGACGGGAACTACGAGCAGTACTTC
TRBV9	15	TRBJ1-2	NA	TRBD1	CASSARDRGDYGYTF	TGTGCCAGCAGCGCCCGGGACAGGGGTGACTATGGCTACACCTTC
TRBV7-8	15	TRBJ1-4	NA	NA	CASSFFGRVTEKLFF	TGTGCCAGCAGCTTTTTTGGCAGGGTGACCGAAAAACTGTTTTTT